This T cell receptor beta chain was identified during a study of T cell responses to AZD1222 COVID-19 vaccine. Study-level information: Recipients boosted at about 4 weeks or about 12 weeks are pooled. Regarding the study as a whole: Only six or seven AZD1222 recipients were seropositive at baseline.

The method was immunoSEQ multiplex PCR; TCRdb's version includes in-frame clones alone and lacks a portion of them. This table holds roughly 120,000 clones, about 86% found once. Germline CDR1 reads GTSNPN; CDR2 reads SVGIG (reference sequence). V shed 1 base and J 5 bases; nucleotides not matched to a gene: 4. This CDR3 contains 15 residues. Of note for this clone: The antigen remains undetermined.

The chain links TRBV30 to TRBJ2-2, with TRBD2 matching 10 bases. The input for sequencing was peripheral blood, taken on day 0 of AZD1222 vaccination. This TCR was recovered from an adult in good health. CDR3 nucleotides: TGTGCCTGGAGTGCCGGGACTAGCGTAACCGGGGAGCTGTTTTTT. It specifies CAWSAGTSVTGELFF.